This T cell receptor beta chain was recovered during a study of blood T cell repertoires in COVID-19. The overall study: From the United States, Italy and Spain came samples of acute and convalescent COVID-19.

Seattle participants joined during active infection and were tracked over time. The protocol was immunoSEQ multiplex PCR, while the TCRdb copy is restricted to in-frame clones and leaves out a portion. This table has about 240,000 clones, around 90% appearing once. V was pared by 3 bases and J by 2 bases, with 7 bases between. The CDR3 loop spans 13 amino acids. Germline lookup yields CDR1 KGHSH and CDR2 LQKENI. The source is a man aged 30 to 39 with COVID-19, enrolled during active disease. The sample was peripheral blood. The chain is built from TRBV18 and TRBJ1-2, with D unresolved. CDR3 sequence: CASSPRENYGYTF. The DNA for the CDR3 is TGTGCCAGCTCACCCCGGGAGAACTATGGCTACACCTTC.